A selection of T cell receptor beta chains follows, all from one sample in a study of OX40 agonist ivuxolimab in advanced cancers. Produced via immunoSEQ multiplex PCR; TCRdb's table is partial and in-frame only. This sample has tens of thousands of clones, with around nine tenths found just once. The specimen was CD4+ or CD8+ T cells sorted from blood, collected in a trial of the OX40 agonist ivuxolimab. The receptors come from an adult with an advanced solid tumor such as melanoma, head and neck, liver or kidney cancer. The CDR3 runs from the conserved cysteine through the conserved F or W. The order of the fields is clone size, D gene, CDR3 length, J gene, V gene, CDR3 protein, CDR3 DNA. A D gene is named only where the DNA matches it firmly. Only part of the rows carry a size: once, few, many, or a class if the clone is expanded.

>-|-|15|TRBJ2-7|TRBV11-2
CASSFRGEQSYEQYF
TGTGCCAGCAGCTTTAGGGGGGAACAGTCCTACGAGCAGTACTTC
>-|-|16|TRBJ2-2|TRBV7-7
CASSLATTANTGELFF
TGTGCCAGCAGCTTAGCAACGACAGCGAACACCGGGGAGCTGTTTTTT
>-|-|13|TRBJ2-7|TRBV7-8
CASSRGSTGEQYF
TGTGCCAGCAGTCGGGGGTCTACCGGCGAGCAGTACTTC
>few|TRBD1|13|TRBJ1-1|TRBV5-4
CASSGRTGGEAFF
TGTGCCAGCAGCGGCCGGACAGGGGGTGAAGCTTTCTTT
>-|TRBD1|14|TRBJ1-6|TRBV7-2
CASSSGQAKAPLHF
TGTGCCAGCAGCTCGGGACAGGCTAAGGCACCCCTCCACTTT
>-|-|15|TRBJ2-1|TRBV27
CASSLTQGRNNEQFF
TGTGCCAGCAGCCTCACTCAGGGGCGTAACAATGAGCAGTTCTTC
>-|-|14|TRBJ2-7|TRBV28
CASSLSGVVNEQYF
TGTGCCAGCAGTTTATCAGGGGTAGTGAACGAGCAGTACTTC
>once|TRBD2|18|TRBJ2-5|TRBV27
CASSLRLFAGGLLGTQYF
TGTGCCAGCAGTTTACGTCTTTTTGCGGGAGGCCTTCTGGGGACCCAGTACTTC
>-|-|15|TRBJ1-4|TRBV19
CASSSNLGRAEKLFF
TGTGCCAGTAGTTCTAACTTAGGACGGGCTGAAAAACTGTTTTTT
>-|-|14|TRBJ1-6|TRBV7-6
CASSNQVRNSPLHF
TGTGCCAGCAGTAATCAGGTCCGGAATTCACCCCTCCACTTT
>-|-|12|TRBJ2-2|TRBV5-4
CATQGLAGELFF
TGTGCCACCCAGGGTTTAGCCGGGGAGCTGTTTTTT
>-|-|12|TRBJ2-3|TRBV12-5
CASGFNTDTQYF
TGTGCTAGTGGTTTCAACACAGATACGCAGTATTTT
>-|-|19|TRBJ2-7|TRBV4-2
CASSQDRSWGLGSSYEQYF
TGTGCCAGCAGCCAAGATCGAAGTTGGGGACTCGGTAGCTCCTACGAGCAGTACTTC
>-|-|15|TRBJ2-7|TRBV19
CASSIGGRFAYEQYF
TGTGCCAGTAGTATAGGGGGCAGGTTCGCCTACGAGCAGTACTTC
>few|-|11|TRBJ1-2|TRBV29-1
CSVEFSYGYTF
TGCAGCGTTGAGTTCAGCTATGGCTACACCTTC
>-|TRBD1|14|TRBJ1-3|TRBV10-3
CATAPGQSGNTIYF
TGTGCCACGGCCCCGGGACAGAGCGGAAACACCATATATTTT
>-|-|14|TRBJ1-1|TRBV30
CAWNPSTPPTEAFF
TGTGCCTGGAACCCATCGACTCCGCCCACTGAAGCTTTCTTT
>-|-|15|TRBJ2-1|TRBV11-2
CASSLEGFSYNEQFF
TGTGCCAGCAGCTTAGAAGGTTTTTCCTACAATGAGCAGTTCTTC
>few|-|13|TRBJ2-2|TRBV5-1
CASGSGGVGELFF
TGCGCCAGCGGTAGCGGAGGTGTGGGGGAGCTGTTTTTT
>-|TRBD1|14|TRBJ2-7|TRBV7-2
CASSLAGTGNGQYF
TGTGCCAGCAGCTTAGCGGGGACAGGGAATGGGCAGTACTTC
>-|-|15|TRBJ2-3|TRBV19
CASSIGQTSTDTQYF
TGTGCCAGTAGTATAGGTCAGACTAGCACAGATACGCAGTATTTT
>-|-|15|TRBJ1-4|TRBV9
CASSVATGGVEKLFF
TGTGCCAGCAGCGTAGCTACGGGGGGCGTGGAAAAACTGTTTTTT